These T cell receptor beta chains were read from a single sample in a study of PD-L1 blockade in urothelial cancer. Assay used: immunoSEQ multiplex PCR; TCRdb lists only in-frame clones, some missing. The sample has around 100,000 clones, less than 95% seen once. Sequences were derived from PBMCs, sampled around atezolizumab (anti-PD-L1) treatment. The receptors stem from a man aged 55 to 70 with urothelial cancer. Each CDR3 is given with its conserved first and last residue. A D gene is named only where the DNA matches it firmly. The size of a clone is reported for some rows only, either as once, few or many, or as a class for expanded clones.

clone size	V gene	D gene	J gene	CDR3 DNA	CDR3 protein
-	TRBV7-9	-	TRBJ1-4	TGTGCCAGCAGCTTGACAGCAACTAATGAAAAACTGTTTTTT	CASSLTATNEKLFF
-	TRBV6-1	TRBD1	TRBJ2-7	TGTGCCAGCAGTGAAAGGGGGGACAGGCTGTACTTC	CASSERGDRLYF
-	TRBV4-2	-	TRBJ2-3	TGTGCCAGCAGCCAAGCATACAGGTCAGATACGCAGTATTTT	CASSQAYRSDTQYF
-	TRBV4-1	-	TRBJ1-1	TGCGCCAGCAGCCAAGGTATCCTAGCTAGTTTCCTCGAGTCTGAAGCTTTCTTT	CASSQGILASFLESEAFF
-	TRBV5-1	TRBD1	TRBJ1-1	TGCGCCAGCAGCTTGGTAGGGGGCGAAGCTTTCTTT	CASSLVGGEAFF
-	TRBV2	-	TRBJ2-3	TGTGCCAGCAGTGAGAGAGCTTATACGCAGTATTTT	CASSERAYTQYF
-	TRBV2	TRBD2	TRBJ2-1	TGTGCCAGCAGTGAATATGGGACTAGCGGGGGAGATGAGCAGTTCTTC	CASSEYGTSGGDEQFF
-	TRBV27	TRBD1	TRBJ2-1	TGTGCCAGCAGCATTCAACAGGGGGCCTTTCGCAATGAGCAGTTCTTC	CASSIQQGAFRNEQFF
once	TRBV16	TRBD1	TRBJ1-2	TGTGCCAGCAGCCCTGACAGGGGTGGCTACACCTTC	CASSPDRGGYTF
-	TRBV30	-	TRBJ1-4	TGTGCCTGGAGACAGAGAAACGAAAAACTGTTTTTT	CAWRQRNEKLFF
-	TRBV5-8	TRBD1	TRBJ2-1	TGTGCCAGCAGCTTGCGGGGACAGGGGTTCAATGAGCAGTTCTTC	CASSLRGQGFNEQFF
-	TRBV28	-	TRBJ1-3	TGTGCCAGCAGTTTATCCCTCGACTTCTCTGGAAACACCATATATTTT	CASSLSLDFSGNTIYF